This is a list of T cell receptor beta chains from one sample in a study of regulatory T cells in long-lasting Graves disease. TCRdb re-called the multiplex PCR reads through MiXCR, storing one row per CDR3 protein. This table has a few hundred thousand distinct CDR3 sequences, 16% appearing once. These records were also assigned to another study, of T cells in Graves' hyperthyroidism and ophthalmopathy.

Source: peripheral blood mononuclear cells (PBMCs), taken at new diagnosis, from a patient treated with antithyroid drugs. Every receptor here comes from a man aged 35 to 55 with Graves disease. The CDR3 runs from the conserved cysteine through the conserved F or W. A D gene is named only where the DNA matches it firmly. Size is stated for part of the rows, as once, few or many counts, or as a class when the clone is expanded.

J: TRBJ2-1; V: TRBV20-1; D: TRBD2; size: many; DNA: TGCAGTGCTTCAGGGACTAGCGGGGTAAATGAGCAGTTCTTC; CDR3: CSASGTSGVNEQFF
J: TRBJ2-3; V: TRBV7-2; D: .; size: many; DNA: TGTGCCAGCAGCTTAAGGAGTTTTGATACGCAGTATTTT; CDR3: CASSLRSFDTQYF
J: TRBJ2-1; V: TRBV6-2/TRBV6-3; D: .; size: .; DNA: TGTGCCAGCAGTTACTCCCGATGGCAGGGTGATGAGCAGTTCTTC; CDR3: CASSYSRWQGDEQFF
J: TRBJ2-2; V: TRBV6-2/TRBV6-3; D: .; size: .; DNA: TGTGCCAGCAGTTATTTGGGACTTAGCATGGCCGGGGAGCTGTTTTTT; CDR3: CASSYLGLSMAGELFF
J: TRBJ1-2; V: TRBV7-2; D: TRBD1; size: .; DNA: TGTGCCAGCAGCTTAGTTGAAGGGGGCGCCTATGGCCACACCTTC; CDR3: CASSLVEGGAYGHTF
J: TRBJ1-2; V: TRBV2; D: .; size: many; DNA: TGTGCCAGCCGACGGGGAGCCAGCTATGGCTACACCTTC; CDR3: CASRRGASYGYTF
J: TRBJ2-3; V: TRBV3-1; D: .; size: .; DNA: TGTGCCAGCAGCCAAGGTACGATTGATACGCAGTATTTT; CDR3: CASSQGTIDTQYF
J: TRBJ2-3; V: TRBV10-1; D: .; size: many; DNA: TGCGCCAGCAGTGCAGGGCGGGGGCGCACAGATACGCAGTATTTT; CDR3: CASSAGRGRTDTQYF
J: TRBJ2-7; V: TRBV7-9; D: .; size: many; DNA: TGTGCCAGCAGCCGGAGGGACCAGACCTACGAGCAGTACTTC; CDR3: CASSRRDQTYEQYF
J: TRBJ2-7; V: TRBV20-1; D: .; size: many; DNA: TGCAGTGCTAGACCCGAGGACAGTTACTCCTACGAGCAGTACTTC; CDR3: CSARPEDSYSYEQYF
J: TRBJ1-4; V: TRBV20-1; D: TRBD1; size: many; DNA: TGCAGTGCTCGGGACAGCTCAACTAATGAAAAACTGTTTTTT; CDR3: CSARDSSTNEKLFF
J: TRBJ2-1; V: TRBV2; D: .; size: many; DNA: TGCGCCAGCAGTGAAGTAAGGGGTTACAATGAGCAGTTCTTC; CDR3: CASSEVRGYNEQFF
J: TRBJ2-1; V: TRBV28; D: .; size: many; DNA: TGTGCCAGCAGTTCGCGGATCAATGAGCAGTTCTTC; CDR3: CASSSRINEQFF
J: TRBJ2-3; V: TRBV9; D: .; size: few; DNA: TGTGCCAGCAGCGTAGCCATGGGTACAGATACGCAGTATTTT; CDR3: CASSVAMGTDTQYF
J: TRBJ1-5; V: TRBV2; D: TRBD1; size: many; DNA: TGTGCCAGCAGCCCGGGACAGGGGAGGCAGCCCCAGCATTTT; CDR3: CASSPGQGRQPQHF
J: TRBJ1-2; V: TRBV10-3; D: .; size: many; DNA: TGTGCCATCAGTGGCAGGGTTGGCTATGGCTACACCTTC; CDR3: CAISGRVGYGYTF
J: TRBJ1-5; V: TRBV4-1; D: .; size: few; DNA: TGCGCCAGCAGCCAAGATCGGGCTAATAGCAATCAGCCCCAGCATTTT; CDR3: CASSQDRANSNQPQHF
J: TRBJ2-3; V: TRBV6-1; D: TRBD1; size: few; DNA: TGTGCCAGCAGTGATCAACAGGGGAGCACAGATACGCAGTATTTT; CDR3: CASSDQQGSTDTQYF
J: TRBJ2-3; V: TRBV27; D: TRBD1; size: few; DNA: TGTGCCAGCAGGAGGGGGCCCACAGATACGCAGTATTTT; CDR3: CASRRGPTDTQYF
J: TRBJ2-5; V: TRBV13; D: TRBD1; size: few; DNA: TGTGCCAGCAGTTCAACAGGGAACAGGGGGCAAGAGACCCAGTACTTC; CDR3: CASSSTGNRGQETQYF
J: TRBJ2-7; V: TRBV10-3; D: TRBD2; size: many; DNA: TGTGCCATCAGGGATACTAGCGGGGACTACGAGCAGTACTTC; CDR3: CAIRDTSGDYEQYF
J: TRBJ2-3; V: TRBV18; D: .; size: many; DNA: TGTGCCAGCTCACCCCGGGACTTCACCACAGATACGCAGTATTTT; CDR3: CASSPRDFTTDTQYF